These 32 T cell receptor beta chains came from one sample sequenced in a study of T-cell reconstitution after alpha-beta-depleted transplantation in children. The library targeted TCRbeta and was prepared with unique molecular identifiers. In TCRdb, the PCR reads were re-called with MiXCR into one record per CDR3 protein. The data show about 610,000 distinct CDR3 sequences, roughly a tenth seen once. The specimen comprised PBMCs from the stem cell graft donor, sampled from the stem cell graft. The receptors here all came from a human donor who donated a stem cell graft to a child with acute myeloid leukemia.

As concerns this clonotype: Being one base from a much bigger clone, this may be a read error. The missing conserved phenylalanine or tryptophan at the end of this CDR3 makes a read error likely. The chain combines TRBV15 with TRBJ2-5; TRBD2 matches 9 bases. Trimming at V came to 5 bases and at J to 6 bases, leaving 7 bases not matched to a gene. This CDR3 contains 14 residues. Germline V CDR1 and CDR2: LNHNV, YYDKDF (reference sequence). CDR3 nucleotides: TGTGCCACCAGCCGGCGGGAGGGCCGGAAGACCCAGTACTCC. As protein: CATSRREGRKTQYS.

V usage is TRBV4-3 and J usage is TRBJ2-6; D perhaps matches TRBD2 (6 bases). Germline CDR1 reads LGHNA; CDR2 reads YSLEER. The CDR3 sequence is 16 residues long. V was pared by 0 bases and J by 2 bases, with 8 bases between. CDR3 sequence: CASSQEGGTGANVLTF. The DNA of the CDR3 is TGCGCCAGCAGCCAAGAAGGAGGGACTGGGGCCAACGTCCTGACTTTC.

J is TRBJ1-2 and V is TRBV12-3 or TRBV12-4; TRBD1 might be the D (5 bases). The CDR3 is 15 amino acids. The V end was cut by 5 bases, the J end by 8 bases, with 21 bases between. The CDR3 spells CASSPREGLSYGYTF. CDR3 bases: TGTGCCAGCAGTCCCAGGGAGGGCCTAAGTTACGGCTACACCTTC.

In this sample, this clonotype turned up many times. The chain has TRBV24-1 and TRBJ2-7; D gene unclear. The CDR3 totals 15 residues. Trimming shortened V by 2 bases and J by 9 bases, and 19 bases separated the two germline ends. Germline V gene data show CDR1 as KGHDR and CDR2 as SFDVKD. The DNA for the CDR3 is TGTGCCACCAGTGATTCGCGTGCTATCCCACTACTGCAGTACTTC. Translated, it gives CATSDSRAIPLLQYF.

This clonotype was observed many times. This rearrangement joins TRBV29-1 to TRBJ2-1, with D possibly TRBD2 on 6 matching bases. The germline V and J ends were trimmed by 7 bases and 4 bases, with 14 bases remaining between them. Germline CDR1 and CDR2: SQVTM and ANQGSEA. CDR3 length: 13 amino acids. CDR3: CSARGSGYNEQFF. As DNA, the CDR3 is TGCAGCGCCCGGGGGTCAGGGTACAATGAGCAGTTCTTC.

This clonotype was seen repeatedly, ten times or more. The V call is TRBV5-1, the J call TRBJ2-1, with 11 bases that match TRBD2. The V gene end was trimmed by 4 bases and the J gene end by 0 bases; junction bases not matched to a gene: 12. Germline V lookup: CDR1 SGHRS, CDR2 YFSETQ. The CDR3 extends over 19 amino acids. CDR3 nucleotides: TGCGCCAGCAGCCTAAATAGCGGGAGGGAATCTGGCTCCTACAATGAGCAGTTCTTC. It codes for CASSLNSGRESGSYNEQFF.

The CDR3 sequence is CSVEEGQGLNGELFF. CDR3 nucleotides: TGCAGCGTTGAAGAGGGACAGGGGCTTAACGGGGAGCTGTTTTTT. The chain combines TRBV29-1 with TRBJ2-2; TRBD1 agrees at 10 bases. Germline V gene sequence: CDR1 SQVTM, CDR2 ANQGSEA. With 0 bases clipped from V and 7 bases from J, the junction kept 5 bases outside the gene matches. The CDR3 totals 15 residues.

A few counts support this clonotype. V usage is TRBV4-2 and J usage is TRBJ2-1; 8 nucleotides match TRBD1. There are 17 residues in the CDR3. The V and J ends lost 4 bases and 5 bases, in that order; junction bases with no gene match: 13. CDR1 LGHNA and CDR2 YNFKEQ come from the germline V gene. CDR3 sequence reads: CASSRPGGQGDHNEQFF. CDR3 sequence (DNA): TGTGCCAGCAGCCGGCCAGGCGGACAGGGAGACCACAATGAGCAGTTCTTC.

This clonotype has just a few counts. The rearrangement joins TRBV6-5 to TRBJ2-1, with D unclear. CDR3 size: 15 residues. Germline-derived CDR1 and CDR2 are MNHEY and SVGAGI. The V gene lost 0 bases and the J gene lost 5 bases, with 11 bases spanning the gap. CDR3 loop: CASSYSITAHNEQFF. The CDR3 bases are TGTGCCAGCAGTTACTCTATAACAGCCCACAATGAGCAGTTCTTC.

This clonotype was recorded once. DNA of the CDR3: TGTGCCAGCAGCGAGGGACAGGGAACGACTGAAGCTTTCTTT. Its translation is CASSEGQGTTEAFF. The rearrangement links TRBV5-4 to TRBJ1-1; 9 bases line up with TRBD1. Germline V gives CDR1 SGHNT, CDR2 YYREEE (reference sequence). V was clipped by 4 bases and J by 5 bases; unmatched bases: 6. This CDR3 contains 14 residues.

This clonotype was counted many times. This chain joins TRBV5-1 and TRBJ2-3; TRBD1 agrees at 9 bases. Unmatched junction bases numbered 8, after V lost 5 bases and J lost 1 base. This CDR3 contains 16 residues. Germline V CDR1 and CDR2: SGHRS, YFSETQ. CDR3 protein: CASRAQGARGTDTQYF. The CDR3 coding sequence is TGCGCCAGCAGAGCACAGGGGGCGCGGGGCACAGATACGCAGTATTTT.

This clonotype was detected a few times. This chain connects TRBV12-3 or TRBV12-4 to TRBJ2-1, with D hard to call. The germline V and J ends were trimmed by 1 base and 5 bases, with 9 bases remaining between them. CDR3 length equals 14 residues. The DNA for the CDR3 is TGTGCCAGCAGTTTAGTGACTCTACACAATGAGCAGTTCTTC. It specifies CASSLVTLHNEQFF.

This chain links TRBV20-1 with TRBJ2-7; D is unclear. The CDR3 extends over 13 amino acids. The V gene lost 0 bases and the J gene lost 3 bases, with 9 bases spanning the gap. Per germline, CDR1 DFQATT and CDR2 SNEGSKA (reference sequence). In DNA form, the CDR3 reads TGCAGTGCTAGAGATTTCGGCGGCTACGAGCAGTACTTC. The encoded protein is CSARDFGGYEQYF.

The chain has TRBV9 and TRBJ2-5; 10 bases map to TRBD1. V was clipped by 0 bases and J by 6 bases; unmatched bases: 8. The CDR3 sequence is 16 residues long. The germline CDR1 and CDR2 sequences are SGDLS and YYNGEE. DNA of the CDR3: TGTGCCAGCAGCGTAGAGGGGGACAGGGGAGTGAAGACCCAGTACTTC. It translates to CASSVEGDRGVKTQYF.

V is TRBV6-2 or TRBV6-3 and J is TRBJ2-2; the match to TRBD2 covers 13 bases. Losses at the gene ends were 2 bases for V and 3 bases for J; bases not matched to a gene: 6. This CDR3 comprises 18 residues. The V gene's germline CDR1 is MNHEY and CDR2 SVGEGT. The CDR3 DNA is TGTGCCAGCAGTTACCCCGGACTAGCGGGGGCCGACACCGGGGAGCTGTTTTTT. This gives the protein CASSYPGLAGADTGELFF.

The table lists this clonotype with a few counts. V and J are TRBV20-1 and TRBJ2-4; 8 bases agree with TRBD2. Germline CDR1 and CDR2: DFQATT and SNEGSKA (reference sequence). V shed 6 bases and J 0 bases; nucleotides not matched to a gene: 16. CDR3 length equals 18 residues. CDR3 sequence: CSAALAAAKPLAKNIQYF. The CDR3 nucleotides are TGCAGTGCGGCACTAGCGGCCGCGAAACCCTTAGCCAAAAACATTCAGTACTTC.

This clonotype was seen only a few times. V usage is TRBV20-1 and J usage is TRBJ2-6, with D perhaps assigned TRBD1 or TRBD2 (5 bases each). Trimming pared 3 bases from V and 2 bases from J, leaving 8 bases between. CDR1 is DFQATT, CDR2 SNEGSKA, per germline (reference sequence). This CDR3 contains 14 residues. The CDR3 loop reads CSASGGTGANVLTF. DNA for the CDR3: TGCAGTGCTAGTGGGGGAACTGGGGCCAACGTCCTGACTTTC.

This clonotype was recorded many times. The chain joins TRBV7-2 to TRBJ1-1, with unresolved D. V lost 11 bases and J 3 bases, leaving 16 bases between the germline ends. Germline V gives CDR1 SGHTA, CDR2 FQGNSA. The CDR3 sequence is 13 residues long. Here the CDR3 DNA reads TGTGCCCTTAATGGGTGGGCTTACACTGAAGCTTTCTTT. This gives the protein CALNGWAYTEAFF.

The V and J genes are TRBV20-1 and TRBJ2-3; either TRBD1 or TRBD2 may supply D (5 bases each). The CDR3 is 13 amino acids. Germline-derived CDR1 and CDR2 are DFQATT and SNEGSKA (reference sequence). The CDR3 is CSSPGPSTDTQYF. The CDR3 DNA follows: TGCAGCTCCCCGGGACCCTCCACAGATACGCAGTATTTT.

This clonotype was detected only a few times. This rearrangement joins TRBV14 to TRBJ2-7; 8 nucleotides line up with TRBD1. Germline V gene lookup returns CDR1 SGHDN and CDR2 FVKESK. The trim removed 7 bases at V and 5 bases at J, leaving 7 bases unmatched. The CDR3 is made up of 13 amino acids. The CDR3 nucleotides read TGTGCCAGCACCTCGGACAGGGAAAACGAGCAGTACTTC. This encodes CASTSDRENEQYF. Full variable domain (outside the CDR3, taken from reference TRBV14 and TRBJ2-7): EAGVTQFPSHSVIEKGQTVTLRCDPISGHDNLYWYRRVMGKEIKFLLHFVKESKQDESGMPNNRFLAERTGGTYSTLKVQPAELEDSGVYFCASTSDRENEQYFGPGTRLTVT.

About this clonotype: The conserved final phenylalanine or tryptophan is absent from the CDR3, which likely points to a read error. This rearrangement joins TRBV5-1 to TRBJ2-1; TRBD2 matches 8 bases. J was trimmed by 6 bases and V by 0 bases; bases with no gene match: 2. This CDR3 region has 14 residues. Germline lookup yields CDR1 SGHRS and CDR2 YFSETQ. The chain's CDR3 is CASSLETSGNEQFV. The CDR3 DNA reads TGCGCCAGCAGCTTGGAAACTAGCGGCAATGAGCAGTTCGTC.

The gene calls are TRBV7-2 and TRBJ2-1, with D tentatively TRBD2 (5 bases). Trimming pared 4 bases from V and 0 bases from J, leaving 10 bases between. The CDR3 length is 15 residues. Germline values: CDR1 SGHTA, CDR2 FQGNSA. The DNA for the CDR3 is TGTGCCAGCAGCTCTTCTAGCAGCTCCTACAATGAGCAGTTCTTC. Translating gives CASSSSSSSYNEQFF.

This clonotype was counted ten times or more. The chain carries TRBV7-2 and TRBJ2-4; 10 bases are a match to TRBD2. This CDR3 is built from 16 residues. V gave up 2 bases and J gave up 5 bases; unmatched junction bases: 6. CDR1 is SGHTA, CDR2 FQGNSA, per germline. CDR3 loop: CASSLSAGGPQNIQYF. The CDR3, as DNA: TGTGCCAGCAGCTTATCAGCGGGAGGGCCCCAAAACATTCAGTACTTC.

This clonotype has just a few counts. The chain carries TRBV7-9 and TRBJ2-7, with D tentatively TRBD2 (7 bases). V was shortened by 3 bases and J by 6 bases, with 12 bases between the two germline ends. The CDR3 has 13 residues. Germline assignment: CDR1 SEHNR and CDR2 FQNEAQ (reference sequence). CDR3 in amino acids: CASSFSRGLEQYF. The CDR3 DNA follows: TGTGCCAGCAGCTTCTCGCGGGGGCTCGAGCAGTACTTC.

This clonotype was seen at least ten times. The V gene is TRBV9, the J gene TRBJ2-2, with TRBD2 matching 10 bases. The CDR3 consists of 16 residues. V was pared by 0 bases and J by 4 bases, with 3 bases of the junction left unmatched. Germline lookup yields CDR1 SGDLS and CDR2 YYNGEE. The DNA for the CDR3 is TGTGCCAGCAGCGTAGAAGCGGGAGGGGCCACCGGGGAGCTGTTTTTT. Its protein product is CASSVEAGGATGELFF.

For this clonotype: It is likely a read error, because the conserved phenylalanine at the end of the CDR3 is missing. The chain is built from TRBV20-1 and TRBJ2-5, with TRBD1 matching 7 bases. Germline assignment: CDR1 DFQATT and CDR2 SNEGSKA (reference sequence). The CDR3 runs to 17 residues. V trimming: 5 bases; J trimming: 3 bases; junction bases outside the gene matches: 18. The CDR3 coding sequence is TGCAGTGCTCACGACCCCAACAGGGGAGTTGGGGAAGAGACCCAGTACATC. This codes for CSAHDPNRGVGEETQYI.

This chain uses TRBV6-2 or TRBV6-3 with TRBJ1-5, with 12 bases matching TRBD1. The CDR3 totals 15 residues. In germline, CDR1 is MNHEY, CDR2 SVGEGT. Trimming cost V 6 bases and J 4 bases; bases outside gene matches: 4. This CDR3 reads CASRGTGGRNQPQHF. The CDR3 nucleotides read TGTGCCAGCAGGGGGACAGGGGGCCGAAATCAGCCCCAGCATTTT.

The chain combines TRBV20-1 with TRBJ2-3; 10 nucleotides line up with TRBD2. CDR1 is DFQATT, CDR2 SNEGSKA, per germline (reference sequence). The CDR3 loop spans 14 amino acids. With 5 bases clipped from V and 2 bases from J, the junction kept 4 bases outside the gene matches. CDR3 in DNA: TGCAGTGCTTTACTAGCGGGGCCCACAGATACGCAGTATTTT. This sequence encodes CSALLAGPTDTQYF.

In its sample, this clonotype was seen many times. This sequence joins TRBV4-2 and TRBJ2-5; D may be TRBD1 or TRBD2 (5 bases each). The CDR3 consists of 15 residues. Between the trimmed V and J ends, which lost 0 bases and 1 base, there was a span of 9 bases. Germline V gene sequence: CDR1 LGHNA, CDR2 YNFKEQ. CDR3 sequence reads: CASSQDVGPQETQYF. CDR3 nucleotides: TGTGCCAGCAGCCAAGATGTGGGACCCCAAGAGACCCAGTACTTC.

This clonotype was counted a few times. The chain recombines TRBV11-2 with TRBJ1-3, with 11 bases matching TRBD1. Losses at the gene ends were 5 bases for V and 5 bases for J; bases not matched to a gene: 5. Germline V lookup: CDR1 SGHAT, CDR2 FQNNGV. The CDR3 extends over 15 amino acids. CDR3 amino acids: CASSPWTGGRNTIYF. CDR3 bases: TGTGCCAGCAGCCCTTGGACAGGGGGCAGAAACACCATATATTTT.

V is TRBV4-3 and J is TRBJ2-3, with no clear D. This CDR3 spans 13 amino acids. Per the germline V gene, CDR1 is LGHNA and CDR2 is YSLEER. The V and J ends lost 11 bases and 4 bases respectively, with 16 bases between them. DNA of the CDR3: TGCGCCCAGCGCGCCCAAAGGGCAGATACGCAGTATTTT. Its translation is CAQRAQRADTQYF.

This chain connects TRBV12-3 or TRBV12-4 to TRBJ2-6, with 16 bases matching TRBD2. There are 20 residues in the CDR3. Unmatched junction bases numbered 9, after V lost 5 bases and J lost 2 bases. In nucleotides, the CDR3 is TGTGCCAGCAGTCTATTACCGGGACTAGCGGGAGGGCCTGGGGCCAACGTCCTGACTTTC. Its protein product is CASSLLPGLAGGPGANVLTF.